This T cell receptor (beta chain) emerged from a study of early T cells in non-severe SARS-CoV-2 infection. Study-wide context: Sequencing targeted bulk RNA from unsorted whole blood, leaving chains unpaired.

Each cDNA molecule carried a unique molecular identifier. MiXCR, applied by TCRdb to the 5' RACE reads, yields one record per CDR3 protein. The sample has tens of thousands of distinct CDR3 sequences; roughly 4% are singletons. Looked up from germline, CDR1 is SNHLY and CDR2 is FYNNEI. The CDR3 has 14 residues. V gave up 5 bases and J gave up 5 bases, with 15 bases separating them. This clonotype was seen a single time. Its antigen is as yet unknown. Study-level results: VDJdb matches were skewed toward anti-spike CD8 T cell responses.

The J gene is TRBJ1-1, the V gene TRBV2; a possible D gene is TRBD1 (5 bases). This clonotype was sampled from an adult who was a healthcare worker with PCR-confirmed SARS-CoV-2 infection or an uninfected control (not recorded which). The sequencing input was whole blood. The CDR3 here is CASSPQGSGTEAFF. CDR3 in DNA: TGTGCCAGCAGTCCCCAGGGTTCTGGGACTGAAGCTTTCTTT.